Listed here are 30 T cell receptor beta chains from one sample, sequenced in a study of T cells in Graves' hyperthyroidism and ophthalmopathy. RNA transcripts gave rise to amplified TCR beta CDR3 regions. With the HTBI primer set, the TCR CDR3 went through a first round of RT-PCR. Using its own MiXCR run on the multiplex PCR reads, TCRdb lists one record per CDR3 protein. The table has hundreds of thousands of distinct CDR3 sequences, 14% seen once. Source material: blood. These receptors were collected from a woman aged 18-29 years with Graves' hyperthyroidism.

This clonotype has ten or more counts. This chain uses TRBV20-1 with TRBJ2-1; 11 bases align to TRBD2. The CDR3 contains 17 residues. Germline CDR1 is DFQATT and CDR2 is SNEGSKA (reference sequence). Trimming cost V 2 bases and J 3 bases; bases outside gene matches: 9. The CDR3 is CSARRKFTSGSYNEQFF. DNA for the CDR3: TGCAGTGCTAGACGAAAATTCACTAGCGGGAGCTACAATGAGCAGTTCTTC.

This clonotype has a count of ten or more. The rearrangement uses TRBV28 and TRBJ2-1; 10 bases fit TRBD2. This CDR3 has 16 residues. The V gene end was trimmed by 6 bases and the J gene end by 4 bases; junction bases not matched to a gene: 9. The germline V gene has CDR1 MDHEN and CDR2 SYDVKM. CDR3 sequence (DNA): TGTGCCAGCAGCCTGTCGACTAGCGGGCTTTACAATGAGCAGTTCTTC. It codes for CASSLSTSGLYNEQFF.

This clonotype was recorded many times. The chain couples TRBV11-2 to TRBJ1-4; TRBD1 agrees at 9 bases. The CDR3 contains 16 residues. V shed 0 bases, J shed 5 bases, and the junction held 4 bases outside the gene matches. CDR1 is SGHAT and CDR2 is FQNNGV in the germline V gene. The CDR3 bases are TGTGCCAGCAGCTTAGAGGGACAGGGCTTCAATGAAAAACTGTTTTTT. Translated: CASSLEGQGFNEKLFF.

Ten or more counts support this clonotype. The V call is TRBV5-1, the J call TRBJ2-3, with TRBD1 matching 7 bases. Per the germline V gene, CDR1 is SGHRS and CDR2 is YFSETQ. The V segment lost 4 bases and the J segment 2 bases; nucleotides outside the gene matches: 4. The CDR3 length is 14 residues. The CDR3 sequence: CASSKGQSTDTQYF. The DNA for the CDR3 is TGCGCCAGCAGCAAGGGACAGTCCACAGATACGCAGTATTTT. Combining the CDR3 with reference TRBV5-1 and TRBJ2-3 gives the whole variable domain KAGVTQTPRYLIKTRGQQVTLSCSPISGHRSVSWYQQTPGQGLQFLFEYFSETQRNKGNFPGRFSGRQFSNSRSEMNVSTLELGDSALYLCASSKGQSTDTQYFGPGTRLTVL.

The chain has TRBV15 and TRBJ1-1; D gene ambiguous. V dropped 0 bases and J dropped 2 bases, with 7 bases sitting between them. CDR3 size: 14 residues. The V gene's germline CDR1 is LNHNV and CDR2 YYDKDF (reference sequence). This chain's CDR3 is CATSRDMANTEAFF. In nucleotides, the CDR3 is TGTGCCACCAGCAGAGATATGGCTAACACTGAAGCTTTCTTT.

This clonotype appeared a few times. The V gene is TRBV5-1, the J gene TRBJ2-2; D remains unclear. The CDR3 consists of 15 residues. Trimming stripped 0 bases from V and 3 bases from J, with 9 bases between. CDR1 and CDR2 (germline): SGHRS, YFSETQ. DNA for the CDR3: TGCGCCAGCAGCTTGGCCCTGTGGGACACCGGGGAGCTGTTTTTT. It translates to CASSLALWDTGELFF.

In this sample, this clonotype turned up a few times. This chain links TRBV20-1 with TRBJ1-5; 7 bases agree with TRBD1. CDR1 and CDR2 from the germline V gene are DFQATT and SNEGSKA (reference sequence). The CDR3 contains 15 residues. The V segment lost 6 bases and the J segment 6 bases; nucleotides outside the gene matches: 14. The CDR3 DNA reads TGCAGTGCCGAGCGGGCAGGGGGATATTTTCAGCCCCAGCATTTT. This gives the protein CSAERAGGYFQPQHF.

The table lists this clonotype with many counts. The chain uses TRBV13 and TRBJ1-1; D is undetermined. Germline V CDR1 and CDR2: PRHDT, FYEKMQ (reference sequence). Trimming removed 0 bases from V and 1 base from J, with 6 bases in between. This CDR3 contains 14 residues. CDR3: CASSLGEGNTEAFF. The CDR3 nucleotides read TGTGCCAGCAGCTTAGGAGAGGGGAACACTGAAGCTTTCTTT. Full variable domain (remainder filled in from reference TRBV13 and TRBJ1-1): AAGVIQSPRHLIKEKRETATLKCYPIPRHDTVYWYQQGPGQDPQFLISFYEKMQSDKGSIPDRFSAQQFSDYHSELNMSSLELGDSALYFCASSLGEGNTEAFFGQGTRLTVV.

This clonotype came up many times. The chain combines TRBV11-3 with TRBJ1-1; D might be TRBD1 (6 bases). The germline CDR1 and CDR2 sequences are SGHNT and YENEEA. Trimming shortened V by 5 bases and J by 5 bases, and 15 bases separated the two germline ends. The CDR3 is 14 residues long. The CDR3 nucleotides read TGTGCCAGCAGCCTAACAGGGCCTAGGACTGAAGCTTTCTTT. Protein: CASSLTGPRTEAFF.

This clonotype was observed at least ten times. The gene calls are TRBV2 and TRBJ2-2; D call uncertain. The CDR3 runs to 14 residues. V was clipped by 5 bases and J by 4 bases, with 11 bases between them. Looked up from germline, CDR1 is SNHLY and CDR2 is FYNNEI. CDR3 loop: CASSPARATGELFF. Here the CDR3 DNA reads TGTGCCAGCAGTCCGGCTAGGGCCACCGGGGAGCTGTTTTTT.

In this sample, this clonotype turned up a few times. The J gene is TRBJ2-5, the V gene TRBV5-1, with D uncertain. This CDR3 is 15 amino acids long. CDR1 SGHRS and CDR2 YFSETQ come from the germline V gene. With 5 bases removed from V and 4 bases from J, the gap between germline ends came to 18 bases. DNA for the CDR3: TGCGCCAGCAGGCTTCAGGCAATAGCAGGAGAGACCCAGTACTTC. Amino acids: CASRLQAIAGETQYF.

This clonotype has only a few counts. This sequence joins TRBV27 and TRBJ1-1, with a possible D match to TRBD1 (6 bases). Trimming removed 4 bases from V and 1 base from J, with 10 bases in between. CDR3 size: 14 residues. Per the germline V gene, CDR1 is MNHEY and CDR2 is SMNVEV (reference sequence). CDR3 protein: CASSSGGQNTEAFF. The CDR3, as DNA: TGTGCCAGCAGTTCGGGGGGACAGAACACTGAAGCTTTCTTT.

The sample holds many counts of this clonotype. The chain recombines TRBV29-1 with TRBJ2-2, with 10 bases aligning to TRBD1. The germline CDR1 and CDR2 sequences are SQVTM and ANQGSEA. Trimming cost V 5 bases and J 7 bases; bases outside gene matches: 10. The CDR3 is made up of 15 amino acids. CDR3 nucleotides: TGCAGCGTTACGAAAGGGACAGGGGCCGGCGGGGAGCTGTTTTTT. It codes for CSVTKGTGAGGELFF.

This clonotype was detected ten times or more. The chain carries TRBV5-1 and TRBJ2-3, with D possibly matching TRBD2 (6 bases). The CDR3 runs 18 residues. Germline CDR1 and CDR2: SGHRS and YFSETQ. V was pared by 5 bases and J by 0 bases, with 22 bases between. Here the CDR3 reads CASSPGLTVISSTDTQYF. The DNA of the CDR3 is TGCGCCAGCAGTCCGGGACTTACTGTGATTTCTAGCACAGATACGCAGTATTTT.

In this sample, this clonotype turned up once. The rearrangement uses TRBV19 and TRBJ1-1; D not resolved. Per germline, CDR1 LNHDA and CDR2 SQIVND (reference sequence). Trimming removed 7 bases from V and 8 bases from J, with 11 bases in between. The length of the CDR3 is 11 residues. This CDR3 reads CASTPLTEAFF. The CDR3 DNA sequence: TGTGCCAGTACCCCCCTGACCGAAGCTTTCTTT.

This clonotype was recorded a few times. This sequence joins TRBV28 and TRBJ2-5; maybe TRBD1 (5 bases). This CDR3 has 12 amino acids. V lost 8 bases and J lost 3, with 10 bases in between. Germline V gives CDR1 MDHEN, CDR2 SYDVKM. The CDR3 loop is CASQGAEETQYF. CDR3 DNA: TGTGCCAGCCAAGGGGCAGAAGAGACCCAGTACTTC. Using reference TRBV28 and TRBJ2-5 for the parts outside the CDR3, the full variable domain is DVKVTQSSRYLVKRTGEKVFLECVQDMDHENMFWYRQDPGLGLRLIYFSYDVKMKEKGDIPEGYSVSREKKERFSLILESASTNQTSMYLCASQGAEETQYFGPGTRLLVL.

This clonotype was observed a handful of times. The CDR3 DNA reads TGTGCCACCAGTGGACAGGGGGTGTCCTACAATGAGCAGTTCTTC. It codes for CATSGQGVSYNEQFF. This chain joins TRBV24-1 and TRBJ2-1; 9 bases line up with TRBD1. Trimming cost V 5 bases and J 1 base; bases outside gene matches: 2. Per germline, CDR1 KGHDR and CDR2 SFDVKD. CDR3 length: 15 residues.

The CDR3 protein is CASSETSGPYEQYF. CDR3 coding DNA: TGTGCCAGCAGCGAAACTAGCGGACCTTACGAGCAGTACTTC. The genes are TRBV7-9 and TRBJ2-7, with 8 bases fitting TRBD2. The CDR3 runs 14 residues. V shed 5 bases, J shed 4 bases, and the junction held 7 bases outside the gene matches. From germline, CDR1 is SEHNR and CDR2 FQNEAQ (reference sequence).

This clonotype has only a few counts. The chain employs TRBV4-1 and TRBJ2-3, with D possibly being TRBD1 (6 bases). CDR1 is MGHRA, CDR2 YSYEKL, per germline. The CDR3 runs to 15 residues. Deletions cut 6 bases from V and 0 bases from J, with 13 bases between. The CDR3 protein is CASRNPQGSTDTQYF. CDR3 DNA: TGCGCCAGCAGAAACCCTCAGGGGAGCACAGATACGCAGTATTTT.

Concerning this clonotype itself: Just one base apart from a much larger clone, this may be a read error. This chain joins TRBV27 and TRBJ1-1; a weak D match, TRBD1 (5 bases). Looked up from germline, CDR1 is MNHEY and CDR2 is SMNVEV (reference sequence). Trimming pared 5 bases from V and 6 bases from J, leaving 22 bases between. The CDR3 is made up of 16 amino acids. The CDR3 DNA is TGTGCCAGCAGTCCCCTTTCAGGGTCCCTCGAAGCTGAAGCTTTCTTT. Amino acid sequence: CASSPLSGSLEAEAFF.

This clonotype was seen only once. The chain combines TRBV19 with TRBJ1-5, with a tentative D call TRBD1 (5 bases). V lost 5 bases to trimming and J lost 2 bases, with 13 bases between them. This CDR3 is 15 amino acids long. The germline V gene has CDR1 LNHDA and CDR2 SQIVND (reference sequence). The CDR3 is CASSSFGGGNQPQHF. For the CDR3, the DNA is TGTGCCAGTAGTTCGTTCGGGGGTGGCAATCAGCCCCAGCATTTT.

This clonotype was counted at least ten times. This chain connects TRBV6-1 to TRBJ2-3; 10 nucleotides line up with TRBD2. Germline CDR1 is MNHNS and CDR2 is SASEGT. With 7 bases clipped from V and 5 bases from J, the junction kept 3 bases outside the gene matches. CDR3 length: 13 amino acids. The CDR3 sequence is CASNRLAGDTQYF. The CDR3 nucleotides read TGTGCCAGCAACCGACTAGCGGGAGATACGCAGTATTTT.

This clonotype has ten or more counts. This chain uses TRBV18 with TRBJ2-1; the D gene is possibly TRBD1 (6 bases). Trimming stripped 3 bases from V and 6 bases from J, with 12 bases between. The CDR3 spans 14 residues. CDR1 is KGHSH, CDR2 LQKENI, per germline. CDR3 DNA: TGTGCCAGCTCACCCCAACTGGACAGCAATGAGCAGTTCTTC. Its protein product is CASSPQLDSNEQFF.

The sample holds a few counts of this clonotype. This rearrangement joins TRBV7-2 to TRBJ1-4; tentatively, D is TRBD1 (5 bases). The CDR3 consists of 15 residues. Trimming cost V 3 bases and J 4 bases, with 12 bases left between them. From germline, CDR1 is SGHTA and CDR2 FQGNSA. CDR3 DNA: TGTGCCAGCAGCTTTACCGGGACTGTTAATGAAAAACTGTTTTTT. Amino acid sequence: CASSFTGTVNEKLFF.

This sequence joins TRBV20-1 and TRBJ2-3; unclear D gene. Germline-derived CDR1 and CDR2 are DFQATT and SNEGSKA (reference sequence). The CDR3 contains 16 residues. V was pared by 1 base and J by 2 bases, with 16 bases between. Here the CDR3 reads CSARGLLGGLTDTQYF. The CDR3 DNA reads TGCAGTGCTAGAGGCCTGCTAGGCGGCCTCACAGATACGCAGTATTTT.

The chain employs TRBV5-5 and TRBJ1-1, with no clear D. The V and J ends lost 4 bases and 6 bases respectively, with 10 bases between them. Germline V lookup: CDR1 SGHKS, CDR2 YYEKEE (reference sequence). The CDR3 consists of 12 residues. CDR3 nucleotide sequence: TGTGCCAGCAGCCGACCTGGCTCTGAAGCTTTCTTT. Its translation is CASSRPGSEAFF. The entire variable domain, with the rest obtained from reference TRBV5-5 and TRBJ1-1, is as follows: DAGVTQSPTHLIKTRGQQVTLRCSPISGHKSVSWYQQVLGQGPQFIFQYYEKEERGRGNFPDRFSARQFPNYSSELNVNALLLGDSALYLCASSRPGSEAFFGQGTRLTVV.

This clonotype was observed many times. J is TRBJ2-3 and V is TRBV7-9; no reliable D call. The CDR3 sequence is 12 residues long. The germline gives CDR1 SEHNR, CDR2 FQNEAQ (reference sequence). The V end lost 2 bases, the J end lost 6 bases, and 6 bases lay between the germline ends. CDR3 sequence (DNA): TGTGCCAGCAGCTTACCGTGGGATACGCAGTATTTT. As protein: CASSLPWDTQYF. The whole variable domain, remainder taken from reference TRBV7-9 and TRBJ2-3, is DTGVSQNPRHKITKRGQNVTFRCDPISEHNRLYWYRQTLGQGPEFLTYFQNEAQLEKSRLLSDRFSAERPKGSFSTLEIQRTEQGDSAMYLCASSLPWDTQYFGPGTRLTVL.

V usage is TRBV5-4 and J usage is TRBJ1-1, with 7 positions matching TRBD1. CDR1 is SGHNT and CDR2 is YYREEE in the germline V gene (reference sequence). The CDR3 consists of 15 residues. V gave up 3 bases and J gave up 2 bases; unmatched junction bases: 7. CDR3 loop: CASSSKTGINTEAFF. The CDR3 DNA follows: TGTGCCAGCAGCTCCAAGACAGGGATAAACACTGAAGCTTTCTTT.

This chain uses TRBV15 with TRBJ1-4; D may be TRBD1 (6 bases). This CDR3 spans 15 amino acids. V was shortened by 5 bases and J by 4 bases, with 14 bases between the two germline ends. Germline loops: CDR1 LNHNV, CDR2 YYDKDF (reference sequence). CDR3 coding DNA: TGTGCCACCAGCGGAGTCCGGACAGATAATGAAAAACTGTTTTTT. It is translated as CATSGVRTDNEKLFF.

This clonotype was observed many times. The rearrangement uses TRBV10-3 and TRBJ1-1, with D unclear. The V gene's germline CDR1 is ENHRY and CDR2 SYGVKD. The CDR3 length is 15 residues. Trimming removed 0 bases at V and 1 base at J, with 9 bases between. In DNA form, the CDR3 reads TGTGCCATCAGTGAGTCTACCGCAAAGAACACTGAAGCTTTCTTT. Its translation: CAISESTAKNTEAFF.